Listed here are 18 T cell receptor beta chains from one sample, sequenced in a study of response to subunit inactivated influenza vaccine. TCRdb independently ran MiXCR on the RT-PCR reads; one entry per CDR3 protein. The repertoire holds a few hundred thousand distinct CDR3 sequences, with 11% as singletons. Sample: PBMCs from blood, taken 45 days after vaccination. The source of these receptors is a man over 45 who received an inactivated influenza vaccine.

The V call is TRBV6-1, the J call TRBJ1-2, with 7 bases matching TRBD1. The J segment lost 8 bases and the V segment lost 6 bases, leaving 12 bases of the junction unmatched. From germline, CDR1 is MNHNS and CDR2 SASEGT. This CDR3 comprises 14 residues. The CDR3, as DNA: TGTGCCAGCAGACCCATCACAGGGGTTTACGGCTACACCTTC. As protein: CASRPITGVYGYTF.

This clonotype was detected only a few times. The gene calls are TRBV12-3 or TRBV12-4 and TRBJ1-6; D gene unclear. Trimming left V 8 bases short and J 6 bases short, with 17 bases between. The CDR3 sequence is 15 residues long. The CDR3 nucleotides are TGTGCCAGCTCCAATGCGGCAGGACCTAATTCACCCCTCCACTTT. This translates into CASSNAAGPNSPLHF.

This rearrangement joins TRBV30 to TRBJ2-4; D possibly corresponds to TRBD1 (5 bases). The CDR3 length is 11 residues. V was cut by 4 bases and J by 8 bases, with 9 bases left in between. Germline values: CDR1 GTSNPN, CDR2 SVGIG (reference sequence). The CDR3 protein is CAWIGADIQYF. The CDR3 DNA follows: TGTGCCTGGATAGGGGCGGACATTCAGTACTTC.

This clonotype showed up just a few times. The V gene is TRBV7-2, the J gene TRBJ1-2; 8 nucleotides agree with TRBD1. The CDR3 has 15 residues. The trim removed 0 bases at V and 8 bases at J, leaving 8 bases unmatched. Germline V gene lookup returns CDR1 SGHTA and CDR2 FQGNSA. The CDR3 here is CASSLADTGGTGYTF. The CDR3 DNA reads as TGTGCCAGCAGCTTAGCAGATACAGGGGGAACCGGCTACACCTTC.

The CDR3 here is CASNQGLAWDNEQFF. DNA for the CDR3: TGTGCCAGTAACCAAGGACTAGCTTGGGACAATGAGCAGTTCTTC. The chain carries TRBV19 and TRBJ2-1; 8 bases agree with TRBD2. J gave up 5 bases and V 7 bases, and 10 bases lay outside the gene matches. CDR3 length: 15 residues. The germline V gene has CDR1 LNHDA and CDR2 SQIVND (reference sequence).

This clonotype has only a few counts. The chain has TRBV28 and TRBJ2-7; 8 positions match TRBD2. The CDR3 is made up of 17 amino acids. Looked up from germline, CDR1 is MDHEN and CDR2 is SYDVKM. V lost 1 base, J lost 5 bases, and 13 bases stayed unmatched. Written as DNA, the CDR3 is TGTGCCAGCAGTTTATCGGTTCGGGCGGGAGGACAAGACGAGCAGTACTTC. Its translation is CASSLSVRAGGQDEQYF. The whole variable domain, remainder taken from reference TRBV28 and TRBJ2-7, is DVKVTQSSRYLVKRTGEKVFLECVQDMDHENMFWYRQDPGLGLRLIYFSYDVKMKEKGDIPEGYSVSREKKERFSLILESASTNQTSMYLCASSLSVRAGGQDEQYFGPGTRLTVT.

The V gene is TRBV6-2 or TRBV6-3, the J gene TRBJ2-1; possible D gene TRBD2, 6 bases. Germline CDR1 reads MNHEY; CDR2 reads SVGEGT. The V gene lost 3 bases and the J gene lost 1 base, with 25 bases spanning the gap. The CDR3 is 20 amino acids. The CDR3 DNA is TGTGCCAGCAGTTATTCGGGGGTAACAGGCCTTTCGAGGTCCTACAATGAGCAGTTCTTC. Translation: CASSYSGVTGLSRSYNEQFF.

This clonotype has at least ten counts. The CDR3 here is CATSRDYGGVKETQYF. The CDR3 nucleotides read TGTGCCACCAGCAGAGATTACGGGGGAGTTAAAGAGACCCAGTACTTC. The chain carries TRBV15 and TRBJ2-5; possible D gene TRBD2, 6 bases. The CDR3 sequence is 16 residues long. V dropped 0 bases and J dropped 3 bases, with 14 bases sitting between them. CDR1 and CDR2 (germline): LNHNV, YYDKDF (reference sequence).

In its sample, this clonotype was seen a few times. The rearrangement links TRBV20-1 to TRBJ2-5; D possibly corresponds to TRBD1 (6 bases). From germline, CDR1 is DFQATT and CDR2 SNEGSKA (reference sequence). Trimming left V 1 base short and J 1 base short, with 13 bases between. The CDR3 is made up of 15 amino acids. CDR3 loop: CSARAGQRFQETQYF. The CDR3 DNA follows: TGCAGTGCTAGAGCCGGACAGAGATTCCAAGAGACCCAGTACTTC.

This clonotype was picked up many times. The chain recombines TRBV29-1 with TRBJ2-1; 13 positions agree with TRBD2. Losses at the gene ends were 5 bases for V and 7 bases for J; bases not matched to a gene: 8. This CDR3 contains 15 residues. Looked up from germline, CDR1 is SQVTM and CDR2 is ANQGSEA. CDR3 protein: CSVPGLAGYTNEQFF. Here the CDR3 DNA reads TGCAGCGTTCCGGGACTAGCGGGATACACGAATGAGCAGTTCTTC.

This clonotype has only a few counts. The chain combines TRBV4-1 with TRBJ2-1; TRBD2 aligns across 8 bases. This CDR3 spans 14 amino acids. Germline CDR1 reads MGHRA; CDR2 reads YSYEKL. With V trimmed by 4 bases and J by 4 bases, 3 bases remained unmatched. CDR3 sequence reads: CASSRSGTYNEQFF. The DNA for the CDR3 is TGCGCCAGCAGCCGTAGCGGGACTTACAATGAGCAGTTCTTC.

The sample holds many counts of this clonotype. The chain joins TRBV5-6 to TRBJ2-5; D is possibly TRBD2 (5 bases). The V end lost 1 base, the J end lost 5 bases, and 9 bases lay between the germline ends. Germline V gene data show CDR1 as SGHDT and CDR2 as YYEEEE. This CDR3 spans 13 amino acids. Here the CDR3 reads CASSLILAETQYF. The CDR3, as DNA: TGTGCCAGCAGCTTGATTCTAGCTGAGACCCAGTACTTC.

The gene calls are TRBV20-1 and TRBJ2-1; 9 bases are shared with TRBD2. With 3 bases clipped from V and 6 bases from J, the junction kept 6 bases outside the gene matches. CDR1 and CDR2 from the germline V gene are DFQATT and SNEGSKA (reference sequence). The CDR3 covers 14 residues. The CDR3 loop is CSARRGTSRNEQFF. CDR3 coding DNA: TGCAGTGCTAGGCGGGGGACTAGCCGCAATGAGCAGTTCTTC.

V and J are TRBV29-1 and TRBJ2-1; the D is unclear. The length of the CDR3 is 12 residues. Germline V CDR1 and CDR2: SQVTM, ANQGSEA. V lost 4 bases and J lost 5, with 9 bases in between. For the CDR3, the DNA is TGCAGCGTTGTAAGGGCTCACAATGAGCAGTTCTTC. This gives the protein CSVVRAHNEQFF.

There are many counts of this clonotype. An end of the junction differs from the germline gene, which may be a read error. The genes are TRBV7-2 and TRBJ2-7; maybe TRBD1 (6 bases). The CDR3 is 14 residues long. Germline lookup yields CDR1 SGHTA and CDR2 FQGNSA. CDR3 region: CASSWGQSSYEQYF. Here the CDR3 DNA reads TGTGCCAGTAGCTGGGGGCAGAGCTCCTACGAGCAGTACTTC.

The chain has TRBV20-1 and TRBJ2-5; the match to TRBD1 covers 11 bases. The CDR3 totals 15 residues. With 1 base clipped from V and 6 bases from J, the junction kept 7 bases outside the gene matches. Germline-derived CDR1 and CDR2 are DFQATT and SNEGSKA (reference sequence). In DNA form, the CDR3 reads TGCAGTGCTAGAGGTCCCGGGACAGGGGGGAAGACCCAGTACTTC. This gives the protein CSARGPGTGGKTQYF.

This clonotype was recorded a few times. V is TRBV9 and J is TRBJ2-7; D is ambiguous. With 3 bases removed from V and 3 bases from J, the gap between germline ends came to 7 bases. The CDR3 totals 12 residues. Germline values: CDR1 SGDLS, CDR2 YYNGEE. DNA of the CDR3: TGTGCCAGCAGCGGACCCAGCTACGAGCAGTACTTC. Its protein is CASSGPSYEQYF.

V gene TRBV28 combines with J gene TRBJ2-7, with 7 bases fitting TRBD1. Germline lookup yields CDR1 MDHEN and CDR2 SYDVKM. The J segment lost 0 bases and the V segment lost 2 bases, leaving 10 bases of the junction unmatched. The CDR3 length is 17 residues. The CDR3: CASSLGTGAFGSYEQYF. CDR3 bases: TGTGCCAGCAGTTTAGGCACAGGGGCATTCGGCTCCTACGAGCAGTACTTC.